This TCR beta chain was retrieved from a study of cytomegalovirus exposure and HLA in healthy donors. Study observations and caveats: A later analysis, which compared TCR beta chains of equal frequency, found the HLA-associated ones more clonally expanded.

Participants comprised healthy donors of bone marrow. Researchers ran the PCR with 60 Vbeta and 13 Jbeta primers. Method: immunoSEQ multiplex PCR; TCRdb's copy keeps in-frame clones and lacks some. The sample lists about 160,000 clones; around 90% were seen once. A remark on this clone: The antigen remains unidentified.

Sequenced: PBMCs. The source is a woman aged 30 to 39 in good health and CMV-seronegative.

The DNA of the CDR3 is TGCGCCAGCTCCAAGGGGAAGGCCCCCTACGAGCAGTACTTC. This encodes CASSKGKAPYEQYF. This chain uses TRBV10-2 with TRBJ2-7; D may be TRBD1 (5 bases). The CDR3 covers 14 residues. Per germline, CDR1 WSHSY and CDR2 SAAADI. V lost 8 bases and J 2 bases, leaving 16 bases between the germline ends.